This TCR beta chain was captured in a study of T cell responses to AZD1222 COVID-19 vaccine. CDR3 length: 14 residues. J was trimmed by 1 base and V by 6 bases; bases with no gene match: 6. Germline loops: CDR1 SGHKS, CDR2 YYEKEE (reference sequence). Whole-study results and caveats: Clonal diversity was possibly underestimated; the donors were predominantly white British and more often female.

TCRdb's table, derived via immunoSEQ multiplex PCR, lists solely in-frame clones and lacks some. Of more than 70,000 clones listed, over 75% are singletons. A remark on this clone: Its antigen is still unknown.

The clonotype was recovered from an adult who received the AZD1222 COVID-19 vaccine. Sequenced here: peripheral blood, sampled 28 days after the second AZD1222 dose. The chain uses TRBV5-5 and TRBJ2-5, with 7 bases matching TRBD1. The CDR3 DNA reads as TGTGCCAGCACCTGGGACAGAGTCCAAGAGACCCAGTACTTC. Translation: CASTWDRVQETQYF.